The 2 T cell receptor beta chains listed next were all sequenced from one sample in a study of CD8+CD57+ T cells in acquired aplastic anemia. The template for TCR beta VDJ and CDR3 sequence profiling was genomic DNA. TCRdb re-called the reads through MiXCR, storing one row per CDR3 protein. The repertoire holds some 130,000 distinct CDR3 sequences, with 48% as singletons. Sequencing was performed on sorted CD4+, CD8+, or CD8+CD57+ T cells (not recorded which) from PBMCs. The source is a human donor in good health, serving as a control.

The CDR3 nucleotides are TGTGCCAGCAGCTTGGCCCCGGGACAGGGGGCGACCGAAGCTTTCTTT. It codes for CASSLAPGQGATEAFF. J is TRBJ1-1 and V is TRBV5-5, with 12 bases lining up with TRBD1. The CDR3 has 16 amino acids. Germline V CDR1 and CDR2: SGHKS, YYEKEE (reference sequence). V was pared by 0 bases and J by 8 bases, with 8 bases of the junction left unmatched.

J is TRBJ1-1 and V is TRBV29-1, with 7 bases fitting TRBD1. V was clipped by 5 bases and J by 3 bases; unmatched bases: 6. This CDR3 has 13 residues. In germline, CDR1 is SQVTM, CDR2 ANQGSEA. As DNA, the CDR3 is TGCAGCGTTCGACAGGGCAGGGACACTGAAGCTTTCTTT. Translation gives CSVRQGRDTEAFF.